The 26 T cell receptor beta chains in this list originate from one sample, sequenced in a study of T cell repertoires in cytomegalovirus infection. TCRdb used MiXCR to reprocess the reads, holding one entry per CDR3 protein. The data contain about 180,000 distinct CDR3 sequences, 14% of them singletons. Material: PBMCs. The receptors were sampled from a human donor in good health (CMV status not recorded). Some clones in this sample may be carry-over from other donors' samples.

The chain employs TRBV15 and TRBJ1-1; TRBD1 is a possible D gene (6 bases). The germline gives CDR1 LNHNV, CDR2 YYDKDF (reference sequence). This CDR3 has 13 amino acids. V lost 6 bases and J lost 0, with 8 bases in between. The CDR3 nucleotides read TGTGCCACCAGAGACAGGATGAACACTGAAGCTTTCTTT. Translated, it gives CATRDRMNTEAFF.

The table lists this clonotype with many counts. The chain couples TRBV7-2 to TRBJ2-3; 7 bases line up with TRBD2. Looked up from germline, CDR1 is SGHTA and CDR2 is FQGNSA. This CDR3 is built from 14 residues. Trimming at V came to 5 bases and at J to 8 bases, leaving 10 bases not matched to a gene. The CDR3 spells CASSPGGGGGTQYF. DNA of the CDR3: TGTGCCAGCAGCCCCGGCGGCGGCGGGGGTACGCAGTATTTT.

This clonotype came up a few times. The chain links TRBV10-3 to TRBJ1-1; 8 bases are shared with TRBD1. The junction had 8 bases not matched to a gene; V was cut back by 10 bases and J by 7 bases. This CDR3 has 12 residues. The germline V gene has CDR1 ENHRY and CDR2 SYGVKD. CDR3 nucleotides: TGTGCCACCTTGGACAGGGCGAATGAAGCTTTCTTT. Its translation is CATLDRANEAFF.

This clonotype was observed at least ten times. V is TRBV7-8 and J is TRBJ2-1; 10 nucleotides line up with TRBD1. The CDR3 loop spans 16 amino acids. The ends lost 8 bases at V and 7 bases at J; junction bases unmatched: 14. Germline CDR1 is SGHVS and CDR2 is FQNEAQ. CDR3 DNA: TGTGCCAGCGGTTTGACTGGACAGGGGGTAGGGAATGAGCAGTTCTTC. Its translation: CASGLTGQGVGNEQFF.

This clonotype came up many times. As DNA, the CDR3 is TGTGCCAGCAGCTTACGGGGGACTCAGCCCCAGCATTTT. Protein: CASSLRGTQPQHF. This sequence joins TRBV11-2 and TRBJ1-5; maybe TRBD1 (5 bases). This CDR3 is 13 amino acids long. Germline lookup yields CDR1 SGHAT and CDR2 FQNNGV. V lost 2 bases and J 6 bases, leaving 8 bases between the germline ends.

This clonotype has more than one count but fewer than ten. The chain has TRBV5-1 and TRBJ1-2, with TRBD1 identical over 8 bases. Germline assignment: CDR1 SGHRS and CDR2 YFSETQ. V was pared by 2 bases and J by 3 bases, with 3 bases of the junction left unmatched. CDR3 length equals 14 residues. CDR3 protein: CASSLGQGHYGYTF. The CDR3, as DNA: TGCGCCAGCAGCTTAGGACAGGGCCACTATGGCTACACCTTC. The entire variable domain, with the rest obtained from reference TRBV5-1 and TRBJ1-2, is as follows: KAGVTQTPRYLIKTRGQQVTLSCSPISGHRSVSWYQQTPGQGLQFLFEYFSETQRNKGNFPGRFSGRQFSNSRSEMNVSTLELGDSALYLCASSLGQGHYGYTFGSGTRLTVV.

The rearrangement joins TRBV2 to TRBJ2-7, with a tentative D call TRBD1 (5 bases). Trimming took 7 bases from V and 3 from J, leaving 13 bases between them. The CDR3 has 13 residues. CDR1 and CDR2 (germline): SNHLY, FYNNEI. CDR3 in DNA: TGTGCCAGCACCGTACAGGTGAACTACGAGCAGTACTTC. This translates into CASTVQVNYEQYF.

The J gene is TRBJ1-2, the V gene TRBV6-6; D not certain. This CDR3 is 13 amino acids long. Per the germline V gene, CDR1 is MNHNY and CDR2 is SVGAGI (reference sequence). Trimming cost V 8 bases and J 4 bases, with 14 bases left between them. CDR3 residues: CASGSAVFYGYTF. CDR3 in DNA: TGTGCCAGCGGGTCCGCCGTCTTCTATGGCTACACCTTC.

CDR3 in amino acids: CASSRGRPGANVLTF. The CDR3 coding sequence is TGTGCCAGCAGCCGGGGACGACCTGGGGCCAACGTCCTGACTTTC. The V and J genes are TRBV11-2 and TRBJ2-6, with D possibly called TRBD1 or TRBD2 (5 bases each). Germline V gene lookup returns CDR1 SGHAT and CDR2 FQNNGV. The CDR3 sequence is 15 residues long. V dropped 5 bases and J dropped 2 bases, with 10 bases sitting between them.

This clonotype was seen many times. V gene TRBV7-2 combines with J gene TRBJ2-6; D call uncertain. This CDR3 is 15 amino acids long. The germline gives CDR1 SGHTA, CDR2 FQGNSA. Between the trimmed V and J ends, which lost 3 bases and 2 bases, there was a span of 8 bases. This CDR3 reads CASSFRVPGANVLTF. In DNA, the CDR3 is TGTGCCAGCAGCTTTAGGGTTCCTGGGGCCAACGTCCTGACTTTC.

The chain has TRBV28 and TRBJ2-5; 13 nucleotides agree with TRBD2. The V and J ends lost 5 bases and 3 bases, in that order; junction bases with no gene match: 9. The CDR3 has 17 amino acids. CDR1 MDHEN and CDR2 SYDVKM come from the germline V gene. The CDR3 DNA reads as TGTGCCAGCAGTCCCCTGGGACTAGCGGGACTGAAAGAGACCCAGTACTTC. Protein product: CASSPLGLAGLKETQYF.

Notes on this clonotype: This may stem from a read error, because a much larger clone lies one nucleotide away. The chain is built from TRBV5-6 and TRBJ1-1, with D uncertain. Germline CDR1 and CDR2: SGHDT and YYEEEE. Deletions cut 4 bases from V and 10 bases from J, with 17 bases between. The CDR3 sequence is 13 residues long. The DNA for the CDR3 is TGTGCCAGCAGCATCCTCATGGGATCAACAGCTTTCTTT. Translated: CASSILMGSTAFF.

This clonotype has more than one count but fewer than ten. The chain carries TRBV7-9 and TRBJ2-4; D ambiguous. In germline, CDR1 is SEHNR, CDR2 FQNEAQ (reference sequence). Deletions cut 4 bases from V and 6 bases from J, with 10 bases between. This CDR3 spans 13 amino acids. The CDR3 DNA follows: TGTGCCAGCAGCTGGGCCTCCGGAAACATTCAGTACTTC. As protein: CASSWASGNIQYF.

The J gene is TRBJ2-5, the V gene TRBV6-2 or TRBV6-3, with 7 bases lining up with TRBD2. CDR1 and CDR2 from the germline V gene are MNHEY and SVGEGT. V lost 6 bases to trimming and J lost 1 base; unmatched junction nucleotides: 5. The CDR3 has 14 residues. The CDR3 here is CASSLSSGQETQYF. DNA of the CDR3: TGTGCCAGCAGCCTTTCTAGCGGCCAAGAGACCCAGTACTTC.

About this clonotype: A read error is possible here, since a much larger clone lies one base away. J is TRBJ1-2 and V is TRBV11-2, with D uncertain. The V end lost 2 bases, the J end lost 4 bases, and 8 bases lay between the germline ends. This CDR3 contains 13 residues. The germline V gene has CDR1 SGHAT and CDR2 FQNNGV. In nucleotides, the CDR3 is TGTGCCAGCAGCTTAATTGCAGGCTATGGCTACACCTTC. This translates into CASSLIAGYGYTF.

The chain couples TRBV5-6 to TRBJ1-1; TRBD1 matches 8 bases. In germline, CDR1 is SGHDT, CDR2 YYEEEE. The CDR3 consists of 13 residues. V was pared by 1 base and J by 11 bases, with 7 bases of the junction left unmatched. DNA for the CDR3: TGTGCCAGCAGCTTGCTGCAGGGGGCGGCCGCTTTCTTT. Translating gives CASSLLQGAAAFF. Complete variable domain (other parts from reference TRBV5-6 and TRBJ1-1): DAGVTQSPTHLIKTRGQQVTLRCSPKSGHDTVSWYQQALGQGPQFIFQYYEEEERQRGNFPDRFSGHQFPNYSSELNVNALLLGDSALYLCASSLLQGAAAFFGQGTRLTVV.

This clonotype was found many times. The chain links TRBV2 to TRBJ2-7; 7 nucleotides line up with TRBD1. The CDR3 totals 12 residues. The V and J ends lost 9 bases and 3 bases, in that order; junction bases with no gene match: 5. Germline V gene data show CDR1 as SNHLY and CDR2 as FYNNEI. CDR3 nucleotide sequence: TGTGCCAGTTCGACAGGGCTCTACGAGCAGTACTTC. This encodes CASSTGLYEQYF.

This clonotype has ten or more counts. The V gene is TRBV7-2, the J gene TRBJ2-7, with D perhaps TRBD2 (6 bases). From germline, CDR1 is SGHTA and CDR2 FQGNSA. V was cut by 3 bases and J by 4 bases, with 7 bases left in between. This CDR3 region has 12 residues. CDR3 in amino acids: CASSFGLYEQYF. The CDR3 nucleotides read TGTGCCAGCAGCTTTGGACTATACGAGCAGTACTTC.

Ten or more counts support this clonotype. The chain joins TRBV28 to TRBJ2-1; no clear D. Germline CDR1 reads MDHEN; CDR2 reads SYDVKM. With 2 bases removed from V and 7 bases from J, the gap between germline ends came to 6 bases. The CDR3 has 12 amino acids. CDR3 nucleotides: TGTGCCAGCAGTTTAAAGGGTAATGAGCAGTTCTTC. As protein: CASSLKGNEQFF.

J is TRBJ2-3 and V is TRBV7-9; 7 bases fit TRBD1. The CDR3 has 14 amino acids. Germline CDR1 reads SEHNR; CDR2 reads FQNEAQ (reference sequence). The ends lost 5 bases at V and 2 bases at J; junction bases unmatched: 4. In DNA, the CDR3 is TGTGCCAGCAGCCGGGGACAGACCACAGATACGCAGTATTTT. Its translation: CASSRGQTTDTQYF.

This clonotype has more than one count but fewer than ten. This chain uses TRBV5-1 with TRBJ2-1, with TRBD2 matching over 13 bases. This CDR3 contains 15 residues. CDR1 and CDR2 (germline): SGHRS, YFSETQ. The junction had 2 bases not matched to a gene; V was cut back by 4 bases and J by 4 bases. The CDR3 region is CASSGTSGVYNEQFF. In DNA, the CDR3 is TGCGCCAGCAGCGGGACTAGCGGGGTTTACAATGAGCAGTTCTTC.

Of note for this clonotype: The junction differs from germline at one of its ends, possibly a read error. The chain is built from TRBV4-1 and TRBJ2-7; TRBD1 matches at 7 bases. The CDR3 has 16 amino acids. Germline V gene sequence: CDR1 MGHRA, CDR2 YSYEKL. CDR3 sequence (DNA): TGCGCTAGCAGCCAAGAATTTACAGGGGTGGCCTACGAGCAGTACTTC. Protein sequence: CASSQEFTGVAYEQYF.

CDR3 coding DNA: TGTGCCAGCAGCTCCGGACCGTATCAGCCCCAGCATTTT. Translation: CASSSGPYQPQHF. The chain joins TRBV11-2 to TRBJ1-5; D ambiguous. The germline V and J ends were trimmed by 4 bases and 5 bases, with 9 bases remaining between them. Looked up from germline, CDR1 is SGHAT and CDR2 is FQNNGV. This CDR3 spans 13 amino acids. The variable domain in full, completed from reference TRBV11-2 and TRBJ1-5, reads EAGVAQSPRYKIIEKRQSVAFWCNPISGHATLYWYQQILGQGPKLLIQFQNNGVVDDSQLPKDRFSAERLKGVDSTLKIQPAKLEDSAVYLCASSSGPYQPQHFGDGTRLSIL.

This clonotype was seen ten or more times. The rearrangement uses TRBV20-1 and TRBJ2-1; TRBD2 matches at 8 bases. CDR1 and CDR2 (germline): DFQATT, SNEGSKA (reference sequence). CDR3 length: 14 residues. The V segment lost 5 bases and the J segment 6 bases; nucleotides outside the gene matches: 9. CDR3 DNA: TGCAGTGCTCCCGGTGTAGCGGGGATCAATGAGCAGTTCTTC. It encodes CSAPGVAGINEQFF.

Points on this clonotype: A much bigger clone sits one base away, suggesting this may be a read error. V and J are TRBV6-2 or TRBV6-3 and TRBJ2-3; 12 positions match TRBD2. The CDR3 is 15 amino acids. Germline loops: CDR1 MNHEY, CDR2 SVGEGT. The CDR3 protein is CASTTTSGRMDTQNF. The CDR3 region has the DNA TGTGCCAGCACCACGACTAGCGGGAGAATGGATACGCAGAATTTT.

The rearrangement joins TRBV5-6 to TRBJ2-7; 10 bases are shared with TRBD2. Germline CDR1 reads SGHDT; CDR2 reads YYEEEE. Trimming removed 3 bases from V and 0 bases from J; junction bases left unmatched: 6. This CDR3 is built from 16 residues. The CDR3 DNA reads TGTGCCAGCAGCTCTAGACTAGCGGGCCTCTCCTACGAGCAGTACTTC. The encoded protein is CASSSRLAGLSYEQYF.